The T cell receptor beta chain under discussion was sequenced for a study of control samples from healthy donors and cancer patients. Some clones are missing from TCRdb's copy, which holds only in-frame ones; the method was immunoSEQ multiplex PCR. The data contain about 130,000 clones, 75% to 95% of them seen just once; the ten biggest clones take up 2% to 2.5%. The CDR3 loop spans 15 amino acids. CDR1 SGHDT and CDR2 YYEEEE come from the germline V gene. The ends were cut back, 4 bases at V and 2 bases at J, with 15 bases in the middle. The sequencing input was blood. J is TRBJ1-1 and V is TRBV5-6; D possibly corresponds to TRBD1 (5 bases). The TCR comes from a man younger than 30 in good health. The CDR3 DNA is TGTGCCAGCAGCAGACCTGGGACCTCTAACACTGAAGCTTTCTTT. Translated, it gives CASSRPGTSNTEAFF.